This T cell receptor beta chain was captured by sequencing in a study of Ad26.COV2.S vaccination and SARS-CoV-2 variants. Study-wide context: Into the muscle, Ad26.COV2.S was dosed once or twice, 56 days apart.

Treatment of the sample: some 20 received Ad26.COV2.S at low or high dose, single or two shots; several received placebo; per-sample allocation not given. It was on day 63 after the first vaccine or placebo injection that samples were taken. Expressing Wuhan-strain SARS-CoV-2 spike, an Ad26 vector served as the vaccine. Findings and caveats of the study: Possibly, TCR breadth and depth analyses underestimated total T cell responses.

Concerning this clone: Antigen: not known.

V lost 3 bases and J lost 0; bases outside the gene matches: 3. Germline V gives CDR1 SGDLS, CDR2 YYNGEE. CDR3 length equals 15 residues. The data were produced by immunoSEQ multiplex PCR, yet TCRdb's version contains in-frame clones alone and is incomplete. The sample comprises about 500,000 clones, about 89% of which are singletons, and 1.7% rests with the top ten. The clonotype was recovered from a person aged 18-65 years who received the Ad26.COV2.S COVID-19 vaccine or a placebo. Specimen: peripheral blood, collected in a trial of Ad26.COV2.S vaccine versus placebo. This chain joins TRBV9 and TRBJ2-1; 7 nucleotides align to TRBD2. The CDR3 nucleotides are TGTGCCAGCAGCGCTAGCGGATACTCCTACAATGAGCAGTTCTTC. Translation gives CASSASGYSYNEQFF. The whole variable domain, remainder taken from reference TRBV9 and TRBJ2-1, is DSGVTQTPKHLITATGQRVTLRCSPRSGDLSVYWYQQSLDQGLQFLIQYYNGEERAKGNILERFSAQQFPDLHSELNLSSLELGDSALYFCASSASGYSYNEQFFGPGTRLTVL.